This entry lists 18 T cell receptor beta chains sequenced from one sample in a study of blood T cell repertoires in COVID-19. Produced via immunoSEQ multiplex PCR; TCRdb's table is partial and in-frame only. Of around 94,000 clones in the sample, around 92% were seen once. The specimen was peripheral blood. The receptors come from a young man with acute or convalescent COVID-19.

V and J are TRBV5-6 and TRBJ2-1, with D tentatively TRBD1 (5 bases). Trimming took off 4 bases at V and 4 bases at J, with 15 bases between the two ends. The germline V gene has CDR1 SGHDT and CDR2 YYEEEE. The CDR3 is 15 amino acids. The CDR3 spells CASSLVQGSYNEQFF. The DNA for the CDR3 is TGTGCCAGCAGCCTTGTCCAGGGCTCATACAATGAGCAGTTCTTC. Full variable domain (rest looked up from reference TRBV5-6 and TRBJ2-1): DAGVTQSPTHLIKTRGQQVTLRCSPKSGHDTVSWYQQALGQGPQFIFQYYEEEERQRGNFPDRFSGHQFPNYSSELNVNALLLGDSALYLCASSLVQGSYNEQFFGPGTRLTVL.

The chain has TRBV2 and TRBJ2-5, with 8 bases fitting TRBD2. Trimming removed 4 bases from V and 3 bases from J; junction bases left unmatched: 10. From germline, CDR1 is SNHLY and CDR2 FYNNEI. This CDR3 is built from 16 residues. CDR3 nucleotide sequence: TGTGCCAGCAGTGCTCCAACTAGCGGAGGAAAAGAGACCCAGTACTTC. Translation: CASSAPTSGGKETQYF.

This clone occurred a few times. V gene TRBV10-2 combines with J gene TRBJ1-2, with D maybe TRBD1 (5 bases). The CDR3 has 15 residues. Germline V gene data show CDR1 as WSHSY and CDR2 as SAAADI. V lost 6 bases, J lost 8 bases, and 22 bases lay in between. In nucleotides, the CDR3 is TGCGCCAGCAGGGGTTCGGGACTCAGGTGGGACGGCTACACCTTC. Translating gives CASRGSGLRWDGYTF.

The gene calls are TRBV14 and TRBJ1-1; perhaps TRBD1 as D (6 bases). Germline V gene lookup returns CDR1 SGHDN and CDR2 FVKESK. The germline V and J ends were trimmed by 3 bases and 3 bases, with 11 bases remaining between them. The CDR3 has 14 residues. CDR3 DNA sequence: TGTGCCAGCAGCCATTGGGGGCGAGACACTGAAGCTTTCTTT. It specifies CASSHWGRDTEAFF.

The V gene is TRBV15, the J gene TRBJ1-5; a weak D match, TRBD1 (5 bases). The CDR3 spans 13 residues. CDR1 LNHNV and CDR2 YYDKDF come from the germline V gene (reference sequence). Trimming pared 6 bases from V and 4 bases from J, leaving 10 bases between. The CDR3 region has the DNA TGTGCCACCAGTAACGGGGGTAATCAGCCCCAGCATTTT. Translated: CATSNGGNQPQHF.

CDR3 DNA sequence: TGTGCCAGTCACAATCTGGATGGCTACACCTTC. As protein: CASHNLDGYTF. The rearrangement uses TRBV19 and TRBJ1-2; D gene uncertain. This CDR3 is 11 amino acids long. The V gene's germline CDR1 is LNHDA and CDR2 SQIVND (reference sequence). V dropped 8 bases and J dropped 6 bases, with 10 bases sitting between them.

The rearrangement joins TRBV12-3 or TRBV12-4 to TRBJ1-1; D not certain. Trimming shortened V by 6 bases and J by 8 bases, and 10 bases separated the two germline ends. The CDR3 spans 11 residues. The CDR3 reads CASRLTAEAFF. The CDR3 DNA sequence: TGTGCCAGCAGGTTGACTGCCGAAGCTTTCTTT.

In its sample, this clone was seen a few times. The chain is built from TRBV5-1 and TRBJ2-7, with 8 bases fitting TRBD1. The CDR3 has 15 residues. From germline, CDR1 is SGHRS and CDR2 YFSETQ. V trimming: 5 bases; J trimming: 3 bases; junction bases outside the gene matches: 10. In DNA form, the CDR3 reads TGCGCCAGCAGGTCGCTCACGGGACAGGTCTACGAGCAGTACTTC. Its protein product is CASRSLTGQVYEQYF.

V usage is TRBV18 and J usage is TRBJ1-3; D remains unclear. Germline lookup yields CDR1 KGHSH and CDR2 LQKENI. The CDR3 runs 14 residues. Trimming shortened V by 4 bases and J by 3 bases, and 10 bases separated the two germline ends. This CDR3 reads CASSLLQLGNTIYF. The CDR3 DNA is TGTGCCAGCTCACTTCTACAGCTTGGAAACACCATATATTTT.

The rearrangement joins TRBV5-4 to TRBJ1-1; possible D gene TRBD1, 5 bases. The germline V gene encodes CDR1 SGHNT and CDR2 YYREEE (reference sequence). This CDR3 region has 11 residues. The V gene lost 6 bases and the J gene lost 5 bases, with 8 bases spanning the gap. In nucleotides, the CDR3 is TGTGCCAGCATATCAGGGACTGAAGCTTTCTTT. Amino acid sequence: CASISGTEAFF. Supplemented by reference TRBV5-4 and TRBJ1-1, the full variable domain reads ETGVTQSPTHLIKTRGQQVTLRCSSQSGHNTVSWYQQALGQGPQFIFQYYREEENGRGNFPPRFSGLQFPNYSSELNVNALELDDSALYLCASISGTEAFFGQGTRLTVV.

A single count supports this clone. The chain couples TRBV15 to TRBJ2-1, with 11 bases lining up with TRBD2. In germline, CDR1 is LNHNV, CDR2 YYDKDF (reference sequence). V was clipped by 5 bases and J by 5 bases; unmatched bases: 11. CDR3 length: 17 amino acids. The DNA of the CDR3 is TGTGCCACCAGCCCAGGAACCGGGACTAGCGGAAACAATGAGCAGTTCTTC. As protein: CATSPGTGTSGNNEQFF.

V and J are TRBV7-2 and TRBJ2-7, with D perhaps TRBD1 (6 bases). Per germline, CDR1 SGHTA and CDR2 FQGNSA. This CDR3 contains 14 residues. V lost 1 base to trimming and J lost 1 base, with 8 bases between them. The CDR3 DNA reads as TGTGCCAGCAGCTTAGGCAGGGGATCCTACGAGCAGTACTTC. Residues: CASSLGRGSYEQYF. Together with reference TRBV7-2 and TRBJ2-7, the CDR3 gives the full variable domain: GAGVSQSPSNKVTEKGKDVELRCDPISGHTALYWYRQSLGQGLEFLIYFQGNSAPDKSGLPSDRFSAERTGGSVSTLTIQRTQQEDSAVYLCASSLGRGSYEQYFGPGTRLTVT.

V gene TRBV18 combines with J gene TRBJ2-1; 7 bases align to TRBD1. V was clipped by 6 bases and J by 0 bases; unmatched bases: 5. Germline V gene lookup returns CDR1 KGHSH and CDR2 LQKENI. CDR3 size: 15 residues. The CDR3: CASSFDRDSYNEQFF. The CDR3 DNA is TGTGCCAGCTCCTTTGACAGGGACTCCTACAATGAGCAGTTCTTC.

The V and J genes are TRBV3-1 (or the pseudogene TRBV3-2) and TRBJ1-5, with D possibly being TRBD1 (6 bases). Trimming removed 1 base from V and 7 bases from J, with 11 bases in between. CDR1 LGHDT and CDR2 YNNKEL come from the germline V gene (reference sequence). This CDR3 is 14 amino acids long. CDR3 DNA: TGTGCCAGCAGCCAAGGGACAGACGGGCAGCCCCAGCATTTT. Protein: CASSQGTDGQPQHF.

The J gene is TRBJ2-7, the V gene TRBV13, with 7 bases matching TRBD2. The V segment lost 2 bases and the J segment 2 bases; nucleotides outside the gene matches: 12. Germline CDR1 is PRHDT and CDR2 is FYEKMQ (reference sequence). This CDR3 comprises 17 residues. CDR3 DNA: TGTGCCAGCAGCTTATCCCCCCCGGCGGGGGTCCCCTACGAGCAGTACTTC. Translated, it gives CASSLSPPAGVPYEQYF.

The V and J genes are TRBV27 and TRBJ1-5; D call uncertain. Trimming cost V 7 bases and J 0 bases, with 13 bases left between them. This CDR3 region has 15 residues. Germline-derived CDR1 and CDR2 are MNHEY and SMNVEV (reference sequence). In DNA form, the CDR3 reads TGTGCCAGCAATTCCGTACTCAATAGCAATCAGCCCCAGCATTTT. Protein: CASNSVLNSNQPQHF.

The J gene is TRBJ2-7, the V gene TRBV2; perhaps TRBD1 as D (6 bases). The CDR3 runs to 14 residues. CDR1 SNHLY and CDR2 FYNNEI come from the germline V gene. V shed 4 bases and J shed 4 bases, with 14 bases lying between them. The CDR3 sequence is CASSVGAPEYEQYF. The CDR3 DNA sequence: TGTGCCAGCAGTGTGGGGGCGCCTGAGTACGAGCAGTACTTC.

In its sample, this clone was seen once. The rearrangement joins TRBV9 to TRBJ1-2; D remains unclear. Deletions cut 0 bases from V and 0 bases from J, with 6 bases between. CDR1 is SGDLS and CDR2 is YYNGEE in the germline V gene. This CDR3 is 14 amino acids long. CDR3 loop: CASSVAGANYGYTF. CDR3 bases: TGTGCCAGCAGCGTAGCGGGAGCTAACTATGGCTACACCTTC.